Shown below are 14 T cell receptor beta chains from a single sample sequenced in a study of blood T cells in healthy people across ages. The second PCR ran about 6 to 12 cycles with a sample-barcoded 5' primer and J-beta primers. In TCRdb, the 5' RACE reads were re-called with MiXCR into one record per CDR3 protein. The table shows over 500,000 distinct CDR3 sequences, with around 27% occurring only once. This sample also appeared in a second study, on T cells of mothers and their children.

The sequencing sample was made of blood. These receptors all come from a boy under 10 years old in good health.

In this sample, this clonotype turned up many times. This sequence joins TRBV7-9 and TRBJ2-5; no clear D gene. Germline loops: CDR1 SEHNR, CDR2 FQNEAQ (reference sequence). The CDR3 is made up of 12 amino acids. The V gene lost 4 bases and the J gene lost 0 bases, with 3 bases spanning the gap. For the CDR3, the DNA is TGTGCCAGCAGCTCTGACCAAGAGACCCAGTACTTC. This codes for CASSSDQETQYF.

The rearrangement uses TRBV11-2 and TRBJ1-2; D not resolved. Germline V lookup: CDR1 SGHAT, CDR2 FQNNGV. The CDR3 runs to 14 residues. With 6 bases removed from V and 7 bases from J, the gap between germline ends came to 18 bases. The CDR3 nucleotides read TGTGCCAGCAGTCTCGGACGGCACTGGGTTGGCTACACCTTC. Its protein is CASSLGRHWVGYTF.

V is TRBV10-3 and J is TRBJ2-1; D is possibly TRBD1 (5 bases). Germline assignment: CDR1 ENHRY and CDR2 SYGVKD. This CDR3 spans 19 amino acids. V lost 3 bases, J lost 0 bases, and 21 bases lay in between. The CDR3 DNA sequence: TGTGCCATCAGTGACCCACTACCCAGGGAATCTAGCTCCTACAATGAGCAGTTCTTC. Translating gives CAISDPLPRESSSYNEQFF.

On this clonotype: A much larger clone differs from this one at a single base, so this may be a read error. The chain has TRBV6-5 and TRBJ2-1; no firm D call. The germline V gene has CDR1 MNHEY and CDR2 SVGAGI. There are 15 residues in the CDR3. CDR3 residues: CTSSTPGNSYNEQFF. The CDR3 nucleotides are TGTACCAGCAGTACTCCCGGCAACTCCTACAATGAGCAGTTCTTC.

Note on this clonotype: A much more abundant neighbour one base away suggests this may be a read error. The gene calls are TRBV29-1 and TRBJ1-2; TRBD1 matches 9 bases. The CDR3 consists of 14 residues. Per the germline V gene, CDR1 is SQVTM and CDR2 is ANQGSEA. The CDR3 DNA reads as TGCAGCGTTGAAGTTAATACAGGGGGCTATGACTACACCTTC. It yields the protein CSVEVNTGGYDYTF.

CDR3 region: CATHQVMGAGELFF. DNA for the CDR3: TGTGCCACCCATCAGGTGATGGGCGCCGGGGAGCTGTTTTTT. The chain joins TRBV15 to TRBJ2-2; D unresolved. The V gene's germline CDR1 is LNHNV and CDR2 YYDKDF (reference sequence). Trimming cost V 8 bases and J 6 bases, with 16 bases left between them. CDR3 size: 14 residues.

This clonotype showed up just a few times. The rearrangement joins TRBV6-6 to TRBJ2-1; D is uncertain. Germline values: CDR1 MNHNY, CDR2 SVGAGI (reference sequence). The CDR3 has 12 residues. V was trimmed by 7 bases and J by 6 bases, leaving 10 bases between them. The CDR3: CASTNDGNEQFF. The CDR3 DNA is TGTGCCAGCACCAACGACGGCAATGAGCAGTTCTTC.

Only a few counts were recorded for this clonotype. This sequence joins TRBV7-6 and TRBJ2-5; 9 bases fit TRBD1. The V and J ends lost 5 bases and 5 bases, in that order; junction bases with no gene match: 9. Looked up from germline, CDR1 is SGHVS and CDR2 is FNYEAQ. The CDR3 length is 15 residues. CDR3 bases: TGTGCCAGCAGCGGCAATAACAGGGGGCTGGAGACCCAGTACTTC. Protein sequence: CASSGNNRGLETQYF.

In this sample, this clonotype turned up a few times. This chain joins TRBV20-1 and TRBJ1-1; 9 bases map to TRBD1. In germline, CDR1 is DFQATT, CDR2 SNEGSKA (reference sequence). V trimming: 2 bases; J trimming: 12 bases; junction bases outside the gene matches: 10. The CDR3 extends over 13 amino acids. The CDR3 DNA is TGCAGTGCTAGAAACCGACAGGGGGAATTATCTTTCTTT. As protein: CSARNRQGELSFF.

This clonotype was seen a handful of times. The V gene is TRBV29-1, the J gene TRBJ2-4; 10 bases agree with TRBD1. Trimming cost V 7 bases and J 5 bases; bases outside gene matches: 2. Germline CDR1 SQVTM, CDR2 ANQGSEA. The CDR3 has 12 residues. The CDR3 DNA sequence: TGCAGCGCCGGACAGGGGGAAAACATTCAGTACTTC. Its protein is CSAGQGENIQYF.

About this clonotype itself: This may be a read error, as it is one base from a much larger clone. This sequence joins TRBV29-1 and TRBJ1-1, with D tentatively TRBD1 (6 bases). Per the germline V gene, CDR1 is SQVTM and CDR2 is ANQGSEA. The CDR3 totals 13 residues. V was cut by 6 bases and J by 4 bases, with 15 bases left in between. The CDR3 here is CSVAQGRGTEAFF. CDR3 nucleotide sequence: TGCAGCGTGGCACAGGGTCGGGGCACTGAAGCTTTCTTT.

This clonotype was counted between two and nine times. The V call is TRBV5-1, the J call TRBJ2-7; 7 bases line up with TRBD2. The CDR3 totals 15 residues. Germline V gene lookup returns CDR1 SGHRS and CDR2 YFSETQ. V was pared by 0 bases and J by 3 bases, with 6 bases of the junction left unmatched. CDR3 residues: CASSLAPASGYEQYF. CDR3 bases: TGCGCCAGCAGCTTGGCCCCGGCTAGCGGCTACGAGCAGTACTTC.

The chain couples TRBV6-5 to TRBJ2-5; 7 bases fit TRBD2. Looked up from germline, CDR1 is MNHEY and CDR2 is SVGAGI. The CDR3 length is 12 residues. The V and J ends lost 7 bases and 5 bases, in that order; junction bases with no gene match: 4. CDR3 sequence: CASKRGGETQYF. The CDR3 DNA sequence: TGTGCCAGCAAACGGGGAGGGGAGACCCAGTACTTC.

The CDR3 is CSVQMDRGEKLFF. The CDR3 DNA reads TGCAGCGTTCAAATGGACAGGGGCGAAAAACTGTTTTTT. V and J are TRBV29-1 and TRBJ1-4, with 9 bases fitting TRBD1. The V gene end was trimmed by 5 bases and the J gene end by 8 bases; junction bases not matched to a gene: 6. The germline gives CDR1 SQVTM, CDR2 ANQGSEA. The CDR3 extends over 13 amino acids.